This section outlines one T cell receptor beta chain sequence together with its context. This clone was seen only once. The antigen this receptor binds is unknown. Qualities for individual bases were not recorded, and no much larger clone is one base off. The data stem from a study of shared clonotypes between healthy human individuals (dated by TCRdb to 2019 to 2021). The study in broad terms: Three men and a couple of women, aged 18 to 49 years, made up the cohort. Per donor, three plates each were used for CD4 naive and CD4 memory, two for CD8 naive, and one for CD8 memory. Blood TCR repertoires of five healthy adults were deeply sequenced to estimate repertoire size and the extent of clonotype sharing between individuals. Different laboratories and diverse techniques were used to prepare libraries and sequence TCR repertoires, to increase sequencing depth and limit assay-specific biases. Per donor, leukapheresis produced somewhere between about 0.85 and 8.9 billion PBMCs. On the study overall, not on this receptor specifically: Approximately 5% of naive CD4, 3% to 3.5% of naive CD8, around 2.3% of memory CD4, and about 0.4% of memory CD8 clonotypes were shared across several donors. Naive subsets generally had larger estimated clonotype richness than memory subsets. Because the study included a small number of donors, the genetic and exposure-history diversity represented was limited. Higher generation probabilities were observed for clonotypes shared by all four sorted-subset donors than for non-shared clonotypes. Based on pairwise subsampling, the degree of clonotype sharing among donors was expected to be affected by sequencing depth. Sampling was restricted to blood, and TCR repertoires in tissue are likely to differ from TCR repertoires in blood. Incomplete sequencing was indicated by rarefaction of sorted-subset datasets, despite the large sequencing depth.

Using the deep immunoSEQ assay, TCR CDR3 regions were amplified from genomic DNA by multiplex PCR. Genomic DNA extracted from each cell subset was distributed evenly over all wells of several immunoSEQ 96-well plates, and each plate served as one replicate. For sorted subsets, roughly 200 ng genomic DNA, equal to some 30,000 T cell genomes, was loaded into each replicate PCR. Purified libraries were measured with a Qubit 3.0 fluorometer, size-checked on a Bioanalyzer 2100, and measured again with the KAPA Library Quantification kit. A separate single-read 150-cycle Illumina NextSeq 550 flow cell was used to sequence each immunoSEQ 96-well plate. The study's own analysis went as follows. Because the immunoSEQ output held only junctional sequences and lacked quality scores, the filtering could not match the filtering applied to full-length reads. Sequences were annotated with PyIR, a Python wrapper for IgBLAST v1.9, using IMGT germline references to assign V/J genes and CDR3. Reads were removed for weak V/J assignments (E-value above 1e-6), missing CDR3, stop codons, out-of-frame junctions, or ambiguous translated residues. V3J clonotypes were defined as sequences sharing the same inferred V gene, J gene, and CDR3 amino acid sequence. Percentage overlap between repertoires was calculated by dividing the number of shared unique clonotypes by the size of the smaller repertoire. RTK rarefaction, the Chao1 estimator, and Recon v2.1 estimates of unobserved clonotypes were used to assess repertoire richness. Generation probabilities were computed with OLGA for all TCRbeta clonotypes obtained by the gDNA method from a few donors. As stored in TCRdb, this immuneACCESS dataset retains in-frame rearrangements with V and J assigned. A fraction of the clones does not appear; measured against another copy, unresolved V genes explain less than half of the discrepancy, and the remainder lacks a known reason. Clone size and the V and J calls come from that table; the DNA yielded D and trimming. The sample table holds roughly 2,500,000 clones, of which 93% were seen once. The ten largest account for roughly 0.39% of the sample.

Donors were healthy HIV-negative adults with no recently reported acute infections or vaccinations. Only Caucasian adults living in Nashville, Tennessee, USA were represented among the donors. CD4+ T cells were enriched by magnetic negative selection; naive cells were then positively selected on CD45RA, and the negative fraction formed the memory subset. After blood collection by leukapheresis, PBMCs were isolated using Ficoll-Histopaque density gradient centrifugation and then cryopreserved in the vapor phase of liquid nitrogen. Analytical flow cytometry was used to check the purity and quantity of every magnetically sorted T cell population. Genomic DNA was isolated from each sorted fraction and quantified by UV absorbance on a Nanodrop 2000c. V is clipped by 6 bases and J by 2 bases, and the sequence between their germline boundaries is 11 bases long. As encoded in the germline V gene, CDR1 is MDHEN while CDR2 is SYDVKM. From its cysteine to its phenylalanine, the CDR3 spans 14 amino acids. This entry keeps only the CDR3 DNA: 42 bases, framed from base 1.

The specimen was naive CD4+ T cells from PBMCs. Taken with the paper, the label for cell subset or site translates to: CD45RA+ positively selected. The sequence joins TRBV28 to TRBJ1-5, with no reliable assignment of the D segment. The sequence derives from a man aged 18 to 30 in good health. Some clones in this sample may be carry-over from other donors' samples. CDR3 loop: CASRPDQGNQPQHF. Read as DNA, the sequence is TGTGCCAGCAGGCCTGATCAGGGCAATCAGCCCCAGCATTTT.